This T cell receptor (beta chain) was captured by sequencing in a study of blood T cell repertoires in COVID-19. Study-level background: COVID-19 samples from acute and convalescent phases originated in the United States, Italy and Spain. Sample material is recorded as cDNA or gDNA derived from T cells, B-cell-depleted T cells, or PBMCs.

The germline V gene encodes CDR1 SGHTA and CDR2 FQGTGA. This CDR3 is built from 16 residues. J lost 3 bases, V lost 1 base, and 6 bases had no gene match. As handled by the study authors: Cell counts per sample came from amplifying reference gene primers. Sequencing was performed with immunoSEQ multiplex PCR; in TCRdb, only in-frame clones are kept and a portion is missing. D and trimming come from the DNA, and the V and J calls and clone size come from that table. The data contain 200,000 or so clones, roughly 87% of them singletons. This TCR came from a man aged 40-49 years with active or convalescent COVID-19. The chain has TRBV7-3 and TRBJ1-1; TRBD1 agrees at 9 bases. The specimen sequenced was peripheral blood. Written as DNA, the CDR3 is TGTGCCAGCAGCTTAAACACAGGGACAGGGCACACTGAAGCTTTCTTT. This gives the protein CASSLNTGTGHTEAFF.